What follows are 25 T cell receptor beta chains derived from one specimen sequenced in a study of blood T cells in healthy people across ages. Then a second PCR, running roughly 7 to 11 cycles, was carried out with a sample-barcoded 5' primer and a J-beta primer mix. TCRdb re-derived calls from the 5' RACE reads in MiXCR, one entry per CDR3 protein. In the table there are hundreds of thousands of distinct CDR3 sequences, 35% to 40% of which are singletons. The specimen sequenced was blood. The source of these receptors is a man aged 18 to 30 in good health.

A few counts support this clonotype. V is TRBV7-2 and J is TRBJ2-2, with 13 bases lining up with TRBD2. From germline, CDR1 is SGHTA and CDR2 FQGNSA. This CDR3 region has 17 residues. V lost 3 bases, J lost 4 bases, and 5 bases stayed unmatched. The CDR3 coding sequence is TGTGCCAGCAGCTTTACTAGCGGGGGGGCCGGCACCGGGGAGCTGTTTTTT. This gives the protein CASSFTSGGAGTGELFF. Full variable domain (outside the CDR3, taken from reference TRBV7-2 and TRBJ2-2): GAGVSQSPSNKVTEKGKDVELRCDPISGHTALYWYRQSLGQGLEFLIYFQGNSAPDKSGLPSDRFSAERTGGSVSTLTIQRTQQEDSAVYLCASSFTSGGAGTGELFFGEGSRLTVL.

The genes are TRBV12-3 or TRBV12-4 and TRBJ2-2, with 11 bases aligning to TRBD1. V trimming: 4 bases; J trimming: 4 bases; junction bases outside the gene matches: 2. This CDR3 contains 15 residues. CDR3 sequence: CASSSGTGGTGELFF. In nucleotides, the CDR3 is TGTGCCAGCAGTTCTGGGACAGGGGGCACCGGGGAGCTGTTTTTT.

The V and J genes are TRBV12-3 or TRBV12-4 and TRBJ2-2; 11 positions match TRBD1. The CDR3 sequence is 15 residues long. Trimming at V came to 5 bases and at J to 7 bases, leaving 6 bases not matched to a gene. CDR3 nucleotide sequence: TGTGCCAGCAGTCCGGGACAGGGGGAGGGCGGGGAGCTGTTTTTT. Residues: CASSPGQGEGGELFF.

This clonotype appeared a few times. At one boundary the junction diverges from the germline segment, which might be a read error. This rearrangement joins TRBV3-1 to TRBJ2-1, with 13 bases matching TRBD2. The CDR3 is 17 residues long. CDR1 and CDR2 (germline): LGHDT, YNNKEL (reference sequence). The DNA of the CDR3 is TGTGCCGGCAGCCGGACTAGCGGGGGACCTAACTACAATGAGCAGTTCTTC. This sequence encodes CAGSRTSGGPNYNEQFF.

The chain is built from TRBV6-5 and TRBJ1-1; D is unclear. The V end lost 4 bases, the J end lost 5 bases, and 17 bases lay between the germline ends. In germline, CDR1 is MNHEY, CDR2 SVGAGI. This CDR3 has 15 amino acids. The CDR3 nucleotides read TGTGCCAGCAGTTCGGGCCCGTGGGAAGGGACTGAAGCTTTCTTT. Its translation is CASSSGPWEGTEAFF.

V and J are TRBV20-1 and TRBJ2-3, with 15 bases matching TRBD2. Germline V lookup: CDR1 DFQATT, CDR2 SNEGSKA (reference sequence). The CDR3 runs to 18 residues. V gave up 6 bases and J gave up 1 base; unmatched junction bases: 11. CDR3 coding DNA: TGCAGTGCAGACGGGACTAGCGGGGGGTCTTTAGGCACAGATACGCAGTATTTT. The encoded protein is CSADGTSGGSLGTDTQYF.

The chain carries TRBV7-3 and TRBJ1-1, with 7 bases that match TRBD1. J was trimmed by 3 bases and V by 5 bases; bases with no gene match: 6. This CDR3 contains 14 residues. Germline-derived CDR1 and CDR2 are SGHTA and FQGTGA. The CDR3 here is CASSADRKDTEAFF. The CDR3 region has the DNA TGTGCCAGCAGCGCGGACAGGAAGGACACTGAAGCTTTCTTT.

This clonotype showed up many times. The chain couples TRBV20-1 to TRBJ1-2, with 10 bases that match TRBD1. Per germline, CDR1 DFQATT and CDR2 SNEGSKA (reference sequence). With V trimmed by 5 bases and J by 8 bases, 8 bases remained unmatched. This CDR3 has 13 residues. The CDR3: CSARTGGGGGYTF. The CDR3 bases are TGCAGTGCTCGGACAGGGGGAGGCGGAGGCTACACCTTC.

A few counts support this clonotype. Here the CDR3 DNA reads TGTGCCAGCAGTGAAGGGAGCTCCTACAATGAGCAGTACTTC. It specifies CASSEGSSYNEQYF. This sequence joins TRBV2 and TRBJ2-1; D ambiguous. The end of the DNA fits TRBJ2-7 better, so the J call may be wrong. This CDR3 has 14 amino acids. Germline V gene data show CDR1 as SNHLY and CDR2 as FYNNEI.

This clonotype has at least ten counts. The V call is TRBV4-3, the J call TRBJ1-1; tentative D call: TRBD1 (6 bases). The V and J ends lost 4 bases and 0 bases respectively, with 15 bases between them. The CDR3 has 16 amino acids. Germline assignment: CDR1 LGHNA and CDR2 YSLEER. CDR3 coding DNA: TGCGCCAGCAGCCCAGGGGTCGGACGGATGAACACTGAAGCTTTCTTT. Encoded protein: CASSPGVGRMNTEAFF.

V is TRBV4-3 and J is TRBJ2-7; 8 bases are shared with TRBD2. The V segment lost 0 bases and the J segment 7 bases; nucleotides outside the gene matches: 14. The CDR3 sequence is 17 residues long. Per the germline V gene, CDR1 is LGHNA and CDR2 is YSLEER. The CDR3 nucleotides are TGCGCCAGCAGCCAAGATGGATACGGGGGGGCCGCAAATGAGCAGTACTTC. Translated: CASSQDGYGGAANEQYF.

The chain combines TRBV6-6 with TRBJ1-5; D not certain. This CDR3 is 15 amino acids long. Between the trimmed V and J ends, which lost 6 bases and 1 base, there was a span of 13 bases. Germline V lookup: CDR1 MNHNY, CDR2 SVGAGI (reference sequence). The CDR3 DNA reads TGTGCCAGCAGCCGGGCCGGTGGGAGCAATCAGCCCCAGCATTTT. This sequence encodes CASSRAGGSNQPQHF.

The chain recombines TRBV25-1 with TRBJ2-6; D ambiguous. Germline V gene sequence: CDR1 MGHDK, CDR2 SYGVNS. The CDR3 covers 18 residues. The V end lost 4 bases, the J end lost 1 base, and 17 bases lay between the germline ends. CDR3 DNA sequence: TGTGCCAGCAGTGGGACCAGGAAAATCTCTTCTGGGGCCAACGTCCTGACTTTC. Protein product: CASSGTRKISSGANVLTF.

This clonotype was counted many times. The CDR3 region has the DNA TGTGCCAGCAGCTTAGTGATAGGGGATAATGTCCAGCATTTT. This sequence encodes CASSLVIGDNVQHF. The chain has TRBV7-2 and TRBJ1-5, with D possibly matching TRBD1 (5 bases). V was clipped by 1 base and J by 12 bases, with 16 bases between them. CDR1 and CDR2 from the germline V gene are SGHTA and FQGNSA. The CDR3 extends over 14 amino acids.

As DNA, the CDR3 is TGTGCCAGCAGCGCCACGGGACTCACGTACTTC. Translating gives CASSATGLTYF. The rearrangement links TRBV7-8 to TRBJ2-4; D may be TRBD2 (6 bases). The V gene lost 5 bases and the J gene lost 15 bases, with 14 bases spanning the gap. CDR3 length equals 11 residues. Per germline, CDR1 SGHVS and CDR2 FQNEAQ.

The V call is TRBV7-9, the J call TRBJ2-1; D remains ambiguous. V was clipped by 2 bases and J by 5 bases, with 7 bases between them. CDR3 length equals 13 residues. Germline V lookup: CDR1 SEHNR, CDR2 FQNEAQ (reference sequence). CDR3 in amino acids: CASSLNPDNEQFF. DNA for the CDR3: TGTGCCAGCAGCTTAAACCCGGACAATGAGCAGTTCTTC.

The genes are TRBV6-6 and TRBJ2-7; 7 bases line up with TRBD1. Germline CDR1 MNHNY, CDR2 SVGAGI (reference sequence). V shed 7 bases and J 3 bases; nucleotides not matched to a gene: 12. There are 15 residues in the CDR3. CDR3 DNA sequence: TGTGCCAGCACCTCGGGGACAGCCCTCCACTACGAGCAGTACTTC. Translated: CASTSGTALHYEQYF.

A remark on this clonotype: Possible read error: a much larger clone is one base away. The chain joins TRBV12-3 or TRBV12-4 to TRBJ2-1; possibly TRBD2 for D (6 bases). The CDR3 contains 14 residues. Trimming took off 5 bases at V and 8 bases at J, with 16 bases between the two ends. CDR3 sequence reads: CASSVRDSRDEQFF. The CDR3, as DNA: TGTGCCAGCAGTGTCCGGGACTCGAGGGATGAGCAGTTCTTC.

At least ten counts were recorded for this clonotype. This sequence joins TRBV29-1 and TRBJ2-3; D is unresolved. With 4 bases removed from V and 0 bases from J, the gap between germline ends came to 14 bases. This CDR3 has 15 residues. Germline assignment: CDR1 SQVTM and CDR2 ANQGSEA. The CDR3 bases are TGCAGCGTTGCCCCGCAGCGACCTAGCACAGATACGCAGTATTTT. Translation gives CSVAPQRPSTDTQYF.

The chain combines TRBV14 with TRBJ2-1; TRBD2 matches 8 bases. With 4 bases clipped from V and 4 bases from J, the junction kept 6 bases outside the gene matches. CDR1 and CDR2 from the germline V gene are SGHDN and FVKESK. CDR3 length: 15 amino acids. The CDR3 sequence is CASSRERGIYNEQFF. CDR3 DNA: TGTGCCAGCAGCCGGGAGCGGGGGATATACAATGAGCAGTTCTTC. Combining the CDR3 with reference TRBV14 and TRBJ2-1 gives the whole variable domain EAGVTQFPSHSVIEKGQTVTLRCDPISGHDNLYWYRRVMGKEIKFLLHFVKESKQDESGMPNNRFLAERTGGTYSTLKVQPAELEDSGVYFCASSRERGIYNEQFFGPGTRLTVL.

The table lists this clonotype with a few counts. The chain is built from TRBV28 and TRBJ1-1; D is undetermined. V was clipped by 7 bases and J by 3 bases, with 27 bases between them. Germline-derived CDR1 and CDR2 are MDHEN and SYDVKM. The CDR3 extends over 18 amino acids. In DNA form, the CDR3 reads TGTGCCAGCACTATGGGATGGGCAGTCGGACGGAGGGACACTGAAGCTTTCTTT. It is translated as CASTMGWAVGRRDTEAFF.

This clonotype came up a few times. The chain uses TRBV6-5 and TRBJ1-2; 9 bases are shared with TRBD1. The CDR3 consists of 15 residues. After removal of 5 bases from V and 6 bases from J, the junction contained 10 bases not matched to a gene. The germline V gene encodes CDR1 MNHEY and CDR2 SVGAGI. CDR3 amino acids: CASSRYTGGEDGYTF. Written as DNA, the CDR3 is TGTGCCAGCAGTAGATACACAGGGGGCGAAGATGGCTACACCTTC.

This chain uses TRBV5-5 with TRBJ2-1; no clear D gene. Germline V gives CDR1 SGHKS, CDR2 YYEKEE (reference sequence). V was cut by 1 base and J by 6 bases, with 20 bases left in between. This CDR3 comprises 17 residues. CDR3 region: CASSLRFRRGLGNEQFF. CDR3 nucleotide sequence: TGTGCCAGCAGCTTGAGGTTCCGGCGAGGATTGGGCAATGAGCAGTTCTTC.

Remarks on this clonotype: This may be a read error: a much more frequent sequence differs by one nucleotide. The chain links TRBV25-1 to TRBJ1-5; perhaps TRBD1 as D (5 bases). Trimming took off 6 bases at V and 3 bases at J, with 12 bases between the two ends. The CDR3 loop spans 14 amino acids. Per germline, CDR1 MGHDK and CDR2 SYGVNS. The CDR3 protein is CASSAGHNNQPQHF. DNA for the CDR3: TGTGCCAGCAGCGCGGGGCATAACAATCAGCCCCAGCATTTT. The full variable domain, completed using reference TRBV25-1 and TRBJ1-5, is EADIYQTPRYLVIGTGKKITLECSQTMGHDKMYWYQQDPGMELHLIHYSYGVNSTEKGDLSSESTVSRIRTEHFPLTLESARPSHTSQYLCASSAGHNNQPQHFGDGTRLSIL.

The V gene is TRBV27, the J gene TRBJ2-7; 10 bases map to TRBD2. The assigned J gene may be wrong: the sequence end matches TRBJ2-5 better. CDR3 length: 14 amino acids. Germline V gene lookup returns CDR1 MNHEY and CDR2 SMNVEV (reference sequence). The CDR3 DNA follows: TGTGCCAGCAGTGTCCAGCGGGGGGGAGAGACCCAGTACTTC. The encoded protein is CASSVQRGGETQYF.